Shown below are 12 T cell receptor beta chains from a single sample sequenced in a study of blood T cell repertoires in COVID-19. Some clones are missing from TCRdb's copy, which holds only in-frame ones; the method was immunoSEQ multiplex PCR. The table shows 400,000 to 550,000 clones, with approximately 90% occurring only once. Sequencing used peripheral blood. The source of these receptors is a young woman with acute or convalescent COVID-19.

This clone turned up a few times. The J gene is TRBJ1-4, the V gene TRBV4-1, with 9 bases identical to TRBD1. There are 15 residues in the CDR3. Germline CDR1 and CDR2: MGHRA and YSYEKL. The trim removed 1 base at V and 8 bases at J, leaving 5 bases unmatched. CDR3 DNA sequence: TGCGCCAGCAGCCAAGGAACAGGGGGCATGGAAAAACTGTTTTTT. Translating it yields CASSQGTGGMEKLFF.

This chain connects TRBV10-3 to TRBJ2-1; maybe TRBD2 (6 bases). The CDR3 consists of 18 residues. V lost 0 bases and J 5 bases, leaving 20 bases between the germline ends. Germline values: CDR1 ENHRY, CDR2 SYGVKD. The chain's CDR3 is CAISESGGYSPINNEQFF. The DNA for the CDR3 is TGTGCCATCAGTGAGTCCGGGGGATACTCCCCAATAAACAATGAGCAGTTCTTC.

This chain joins TRBV7-9 and TRBJ1-2, with TRBD1 matching 9 bases. Per the germline V gene, CDR1 is SEHNR and CDR2 is FQNEAQ (reference sequence). The CDR3 is made up of 15 amino acids. With V trimmed by 4 bases and J by 1 base, 4 bases remained unmatched. Written as DNA, the CDR3 is TGTGCCAGCAGCTCCCGGGACAGGGTTAACTATGGCTACACCTTC. Amino acid sequence: CASSSRDRVNYGYTF.

This clone occurred once. The chain employs TRBV7-9 and TRBJ2-7; TRBD2 agrees at 10 bases. V lost 5 bases, J lost 1 base, and 8 bases stayed unmatched. CDR3 length: 16 amino acids. Per germline, CDR1 SEHNR and CDR2 FQNEAQ (reference sequence). CDR3 sequence: CASSPPLAGESYEQYF. The DNA for the CDR3 is TGTGCCAGCAGCCCTCCTCTAGCGGGGGAGTCCTACGAGCAGTACTTC.

This chain connects TRBV5-8 to TRBJ2-2, with TRBD2 matching over 10 bases. Germline V CDR1 and CDR2: SGHTS, YDEGEE. This CDR3 contains 16 residues. V shed 0 bases and J 3 bases; nucleotides not matched to a gene: 2. The CDR3 region has the DNA TGTGCCAGCAGCTTGGGGCTAGCGGGGGACACCGGGGAGCTGTTTTTT. The encoded protein is CASSLGLAGDTGELFF.

The genes are TRBV29-1 and TRBJ2-1; a possible D gene is TRBD1 (6 bases). The V and J ends lost 6 bases and 7 bases respectively, with 22 bases between them. In germline, CDR1 is SQVTM, CDR2 ANQGSEA. CDR3 length: 15 residues. This chain's CDR3 is CSVNANRRRGNEQFF. The CDR3 nucleotides are TGCAGCGTCAACGCCAACCGGAGAAGGGGGAATGAGCAGTTCTTC.

The chain employs TRBV6-5 and TRBJ1-2, with D possibly matching TRBD1 (6 bases). V lost 4 bases and J lost 4, with 16 bases in between. The CDR3 runs to 15 residues. CDR1 and CDR2 (germline): MNHEY, SVGAGI. The chain's CDR3 is CASSSDSPSGYGYTF. CDR3 nucleotide sequence: TGTGCCAGCAGTTCGGACAGCCCCTCCGGCTATGGCTACACCTTC.

The chain recombines TRBV10-2 with TRBJ2-7, with 7 positions matching TRBD2. CDR3 length: 15 amino acids. V lost 2 bases to trimming and J lost 3 bases; unmatched junction nucleotides: 7. CDR1 is WSHSY and CDR2 is SAAADI in the germline V gene. CDR3 nucleotides: TGCGCCAGCAGTGAGGCAGCGGGGTCTGTCTACGAGCAGTACTTC. Translated, it gives CASSEAAGSVYEQYF.

This rearrangement joins TRBV23-1 to TRBJ2-7; perhaps TRBD1 as D (5 bases). TRBV23-1 is recorded as an ORF, its role being uncertain. This CDR3 is built from 11 residues. The V end was cut by 6 bases, the J end by 5 bases, with 8 bases between. CDR3 amino acids: CASRQGHEQYF. In DNA, the CDR3 is TGCGCCAGCAGGCAGGGCCACGAGCAGTACTTC.

V gene TRBV6-6 combines with J gene TRBJ1-4, with 8 positions matching TRBD1. V shed 6 bases, J shed 4 bases, and the junction held 7 bases outside the gene matches. The CDR3 is made up of 15 amino acids. The germline gives CDR1 MNHNY, CDR2 SVGAGI (reference sequence). CDR3 protein: CASRDPGGYNEKLFF. The CDR3 nucleotides read TGTGCCAGCAGAGATCCAGGGGGCTATAATGAAAAACTGTTTTTT.

The rearrangement links TRBV7-2 to TRBJ2-1, with D maybe TRBD2 (6 bases). V was pared by 4 bases and J by 0 bases, with 10 bases between. Looked up from germline, CDR1 is SGHTA and CDR2 is FQGNSA. The CDR3 length is 15 residues. The DNA of the CDR3 is TGTGCCAGCAGCTGGGACTCTTCCTCCTACAATGAGCAGTTCTTC. It is translated as CASSWDSSSYNEQFF.

A single count supports this clone. V gene TRBV27 combines with J gene TRBJ1-2; TRBD1 matches 7 bases. J was trimmed by 4 bases and V by 2 bases; bases with no gene match: 10. There are 16 residues in the CDR3. Germline V CDR1 and CDR2: MNHEY, SMNVEV (reference sequence). The CDR3 bases are TGTGCCAGCAGTTTAAGAGTGTCAGGGGGTCTCTATGGCTACACCTTC. It is translated as CASSLRVSGGLYGYTF.